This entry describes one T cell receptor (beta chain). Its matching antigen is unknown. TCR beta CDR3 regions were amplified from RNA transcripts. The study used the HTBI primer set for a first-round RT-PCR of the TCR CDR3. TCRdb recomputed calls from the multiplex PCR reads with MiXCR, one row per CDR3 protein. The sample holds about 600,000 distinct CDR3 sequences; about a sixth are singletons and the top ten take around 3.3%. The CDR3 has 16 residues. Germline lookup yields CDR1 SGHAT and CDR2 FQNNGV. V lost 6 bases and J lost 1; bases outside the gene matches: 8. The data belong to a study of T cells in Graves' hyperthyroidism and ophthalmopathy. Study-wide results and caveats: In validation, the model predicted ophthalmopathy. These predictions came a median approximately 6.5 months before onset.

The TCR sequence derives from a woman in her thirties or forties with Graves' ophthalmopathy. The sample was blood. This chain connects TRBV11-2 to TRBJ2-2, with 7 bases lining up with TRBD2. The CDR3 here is CASRRWGGRNTGELFF. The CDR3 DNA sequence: TGTGCCAGCAGACGGTGGGGAGGGAGGAACACCGGGGAGCTGTTTTTT.